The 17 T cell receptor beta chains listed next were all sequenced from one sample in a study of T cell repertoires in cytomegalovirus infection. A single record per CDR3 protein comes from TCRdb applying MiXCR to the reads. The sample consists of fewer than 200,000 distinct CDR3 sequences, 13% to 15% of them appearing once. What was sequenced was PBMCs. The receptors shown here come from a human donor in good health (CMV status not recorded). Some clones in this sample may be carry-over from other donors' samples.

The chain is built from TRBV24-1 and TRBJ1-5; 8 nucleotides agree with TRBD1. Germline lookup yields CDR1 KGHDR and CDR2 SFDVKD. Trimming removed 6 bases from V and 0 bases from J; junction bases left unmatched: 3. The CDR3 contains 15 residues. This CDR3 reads CATSRDRYSNQPQHF. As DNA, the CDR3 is TGTGCCACCAGTAGGGACAGGTATAGCAATCAGCCCCAGCATTTT.

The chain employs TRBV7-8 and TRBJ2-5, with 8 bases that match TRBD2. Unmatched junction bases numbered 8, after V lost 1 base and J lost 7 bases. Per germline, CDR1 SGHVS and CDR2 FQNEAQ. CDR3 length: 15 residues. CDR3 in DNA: TGTGCCAGCAGCTTAGTTAGTAGCGGGAAGGGGACCCAGTACTTC. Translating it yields CASSLVSSGKGTQYF.

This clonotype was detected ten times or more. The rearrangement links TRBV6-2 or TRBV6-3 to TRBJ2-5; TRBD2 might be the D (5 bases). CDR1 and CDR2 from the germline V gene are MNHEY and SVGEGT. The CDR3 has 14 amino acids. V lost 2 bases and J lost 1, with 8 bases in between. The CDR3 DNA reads TGTGCCAGCAGTTACGGAGGCGTCCAAGAGACCCAGTACTTC. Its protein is CASSYGGVQETQYF.

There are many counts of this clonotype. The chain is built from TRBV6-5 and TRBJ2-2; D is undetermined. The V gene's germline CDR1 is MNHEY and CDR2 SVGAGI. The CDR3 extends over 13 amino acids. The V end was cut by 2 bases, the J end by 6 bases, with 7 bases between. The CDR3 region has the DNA TGTGCCAGCAGTTACAGTGAGCCCGGGGAGCTGTTTTTT. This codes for CASSYSEPGELFF.

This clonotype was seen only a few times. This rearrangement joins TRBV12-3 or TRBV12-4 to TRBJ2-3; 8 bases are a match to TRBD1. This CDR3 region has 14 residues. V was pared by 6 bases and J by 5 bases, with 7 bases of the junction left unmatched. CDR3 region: CASSHRGYEDTQYF. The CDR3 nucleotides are TGTGCCAGCAGCCACAGGGGGTATGAAGATACGCAGTATTTT.

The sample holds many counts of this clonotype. The CDR3 DNA reads as TGTGCCAGCAGCTCCCGGAGCTATGGCTACACCTTC. Amino acid sequence: CASSSRSYGYTF. The rearrangement uses TRBV7-2 and TRBJ1-2; D not certain. Germline CDR1 and CDR2: SGHTA and FQGNSA. V dropped 4 bases and J dropped 4 bases, with 7 bases sitting between them. This CDR3 comprises 12 residues.

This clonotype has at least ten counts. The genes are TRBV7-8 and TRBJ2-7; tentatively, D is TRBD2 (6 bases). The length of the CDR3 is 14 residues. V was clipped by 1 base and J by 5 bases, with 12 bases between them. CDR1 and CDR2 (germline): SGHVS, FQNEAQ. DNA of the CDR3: TGTGCCAGCAGCTTAGTTGGTAGCGGAGACGAGCAGTACTTC. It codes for CASSLVGSGDEQYF. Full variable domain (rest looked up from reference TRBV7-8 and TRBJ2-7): GAGVSQSPRYKVAKRGQDVALRCDPISGHVSLFWYQQALGQGPEFLTYFQNEAQLDKSGLPSDRFFAERPEGSVSTLKIQRTQQEDSAVYLCASSLVGSGDEQYFGPGTRLTVT.

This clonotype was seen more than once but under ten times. CDR3 amino acids: CASSEQGEAFF. In DNA form, the CDR3 reads TGTGCCAGCAGCGAACAAGGTGAAGCTTTCTTT. This chain connects TRBV5-4 to TRBJ1-1; D remains unclear. Trimming removed 4 bases at V and 7 bases at J, with 8 bases between. The germline V gene encodes CDR1 SGHNT and CDR2 YYREEE (reference sequence). The CDR3 is 11 residues long.

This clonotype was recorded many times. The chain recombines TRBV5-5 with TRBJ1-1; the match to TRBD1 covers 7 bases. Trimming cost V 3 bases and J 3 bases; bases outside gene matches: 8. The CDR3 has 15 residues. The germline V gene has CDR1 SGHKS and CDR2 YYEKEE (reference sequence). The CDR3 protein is CASSSRPTGDTEAFF. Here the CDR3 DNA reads TGTGCCAGCAGCTCCCGCCCCACAGGGGACACTGAAGCTTTCTTT.

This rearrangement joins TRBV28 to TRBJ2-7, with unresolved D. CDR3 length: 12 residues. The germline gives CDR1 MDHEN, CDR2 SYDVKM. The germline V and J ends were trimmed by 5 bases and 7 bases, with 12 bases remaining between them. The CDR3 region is CASSQALTEQYF. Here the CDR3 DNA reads TGTGCCAGCAGTCAGGCTTTGACGGAGCAGTACTTC.

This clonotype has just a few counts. DNA for the CDR3: TGTGCCACCAGTAGACCTATGGGTCCCCCTGGGGCCAACGTCCTGACTTTC. It codes for CATSRPMGPPGANVLTF. The chain is built from TRBV15 and TRBJ2-6; no reliable D call. This CDR3 comprises 17 residues. V lost 6 bases and J 2 bases, leaving 17 bases between the germline ends. Germline V gene lookup returns CDR1 LNHNV and CDR2 YYDKDF (reference sequence).

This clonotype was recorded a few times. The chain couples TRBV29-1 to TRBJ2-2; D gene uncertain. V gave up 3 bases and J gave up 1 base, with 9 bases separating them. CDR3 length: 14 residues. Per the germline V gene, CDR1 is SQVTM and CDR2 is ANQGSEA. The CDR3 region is CSVDLLKNTGELFF. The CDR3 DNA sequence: TGCAGCGTTGACCTCTTAAAGAACACCGGGGAGCTGTTTTTT.

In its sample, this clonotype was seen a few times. In DNA form, the CDR3 reads TGCAGCGTTGCCCCTAGCGGGAGTGCCGGGGAGCTGTTTTTT. It yields the protein CSVAPSGSAGELFF. The genes are TRBV29-1 and TRBJ2-2, with 10 bases lining up with TRBD2. CDR1 SQVTM and CDR2 ANQGSEA come from the germline V gene. The CDR3 sequence is 14 residues long. With V trimmed by 4 bases and J by 6 bases, 5 bases remained unmatched.

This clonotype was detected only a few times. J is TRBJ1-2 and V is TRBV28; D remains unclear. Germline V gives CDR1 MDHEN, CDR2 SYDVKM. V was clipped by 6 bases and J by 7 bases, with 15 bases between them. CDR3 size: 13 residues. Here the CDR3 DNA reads TGTGCCAGCAGGGCCCAGTCCATAAGTGGCTACACCTTC. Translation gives CASRAQSISGYTF.

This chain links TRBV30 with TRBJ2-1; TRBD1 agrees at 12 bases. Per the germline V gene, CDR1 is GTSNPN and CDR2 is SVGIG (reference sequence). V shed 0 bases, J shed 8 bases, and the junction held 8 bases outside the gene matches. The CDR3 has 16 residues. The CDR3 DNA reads TGTGCCTGGAGTGTACAGCGGGACAGGGGGCAGGATGAGCAGTTCTTC. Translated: CAWSVQRDRGQDEQFF. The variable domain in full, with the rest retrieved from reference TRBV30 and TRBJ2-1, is SQTIHQWPATLVQPVGSPLSLECTVEGTSNPNLYWYRQAAGRGLQLLFYSVGIGQISSEVPQNLSASRPQDRQFILSSKKLLLSDSGFYLCAWSVQRDRGQDEQFFGPGTRLTVL.

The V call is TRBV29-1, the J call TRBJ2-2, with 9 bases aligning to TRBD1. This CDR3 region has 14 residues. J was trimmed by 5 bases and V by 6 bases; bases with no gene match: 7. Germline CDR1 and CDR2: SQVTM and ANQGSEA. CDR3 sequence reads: CSVQQGAGTGELFF. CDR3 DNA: TGCAGCGTACAACAGGGGGCGGGGACCGGGGAGCTGTTTTTT.

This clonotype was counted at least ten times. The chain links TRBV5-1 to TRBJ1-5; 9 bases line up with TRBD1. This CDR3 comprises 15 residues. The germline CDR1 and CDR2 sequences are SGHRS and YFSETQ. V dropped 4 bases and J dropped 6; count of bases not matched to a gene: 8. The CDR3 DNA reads TGCGCCAGCAGCCCCACAGGGGGCCGAAGTCAGCCCCAGCATTTT. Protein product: CASSPTGGRSQPQHF.